Detailed here is one T cell receptor beta chain. This clone was detected only once. Its antigen is not yet known. There are no base qualities to consult, and no much larger clone falls within one base. This specimen's time point label, per the study, means: baseline before first vaccination. Vaccinee samples were obtained from the UK trials COV001 and COV002, which included a single-blind randomized controlled phase 2/3 trial of AZD1222 (ChAdOx1 nCoV-19) in healthy adults. For TCRbeta chain sequencing, PBMC samples were collected from trial participants at day 0 and at day 28 after the second dose. The record originates from a study of T cell responses to AZD1222 COVID-19 vaccine (dated by TCRdb to the early 2020s). Some background on the complete study: Because spike-specific TCR depth and breadth did not differ between the two schedules, AZD1222 recipients who got a second dose at roughly 4 weeks were pooled with those who got a second dose at roughly 12 weeks. A total of approximately 240 trial participants underwent TCR sequencing, of whom around 200 received two doses of AZD1222 and about 25 received two doses of the MenACWY control vaccine. Trial participants were enrolled by age into subgroups of 18-55, 56-69 and 70-plus years, and roughly 150, 30 and 60 TCR-sequenced participants, respectively, were included in these subgroups.

Germline trimming: 2 bases from V, 2 bases from J; junction bases outside gene matches: 8. The cysteine opens and the phenylalanine closes a CDR3 of 17 amino acids. The read is trimmed to its CDR3 DNA, 51 bases read in frame from base 1. The germline V gene (reference sequence) provides CDR1 SGHNT and CDR2 YYREEE. Overall study results and their limits: A significant rise in spike-specific TCR breadth and depth was observed after two AZD1222 doses relative to day 0 and relative to MenACWY recipients. In the small 56-69-year group, the increase in depth fell short of significance, most likely because of low power. Only five to seven AZD1222 recipients were SARS-CoV-2 seropositive at baseline, limiting conclusions about previously exposed vaccinees. Participants were mostly white British, with more females than males. The authors suggested clonal diversity may have been underestimated. Nearly half of unique spike-specific TCRs reportedly recognized epitopes outside regions mutated in the B.1.351 and B.1.1.7 variants. Because no day 14 peak-response samples were available, the repertoires could be characterized only after the peak T cell response. The vaccine-associated CD4 TCRs covered the entire spike protein, and the dominant responses fell in regions 160-218 and 743-854.

The CDR3 regions of human TCRbeta chains were subjected to immunosequencing. On the study's bioinformatics: TCRs in the repertoires were matched against a reference library of SARS-CoV-2-specific TCRs that had been generated with the MIRA antigen-specificity platform. Breadth was defined as the fraction of unique TCRs that were SARS-CoV-2-associated, and depth was defined as the fraction of total T cells that were SARS-CoV-2-associated. Using the MIRA data, every spike-specific TCR was mapped to the spike region that the TCR reacted to and assigned to either a CD4 or a CD8 class. Log10-transformed breadth and depth values were compared by one-way ANOVA with Sidak's multiple comparisons tests. Held by TCRdb, this immuneACCESS table contains in-frame sequences only and omits some clones. Under half of the omission traces to an unresolved V gene where checked; the cause of the rest is unknown. V and J calls and clone size come straight from that table; D and trimming were deduced from the DNA. The sample contains approximately 120,000 clones, about 90% of them found a single time. Of the sample, over 6.5% falls within the top ten clones.

The clonotype comes from an adult in good health. The sequence joins TRBV5-4 to TRBJ2-5; TRBD2 lines up with 11 middle nucleotides. Sequences were derived from peripheral blood, sampled on day 0 of AZD1222 vaccination. CDR3 region: CASSFGPTSGRQETQYF. The DNA sequence is given as TGTGCCAGCAGCTTTGGCCCCACTAGCGGGAGACAAGAGACCCAGTACTTC.